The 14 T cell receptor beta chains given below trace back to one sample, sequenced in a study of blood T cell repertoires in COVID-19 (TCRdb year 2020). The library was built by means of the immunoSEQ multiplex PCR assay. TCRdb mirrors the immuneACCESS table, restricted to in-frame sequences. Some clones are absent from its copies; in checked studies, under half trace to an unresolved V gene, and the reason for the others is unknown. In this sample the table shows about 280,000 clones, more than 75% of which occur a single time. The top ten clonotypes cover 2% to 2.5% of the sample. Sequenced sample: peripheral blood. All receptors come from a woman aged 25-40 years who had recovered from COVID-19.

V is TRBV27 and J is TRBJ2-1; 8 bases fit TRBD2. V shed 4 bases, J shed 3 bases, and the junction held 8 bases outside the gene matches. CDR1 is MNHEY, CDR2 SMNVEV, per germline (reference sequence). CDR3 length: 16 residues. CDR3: CASSYRTSQNYNEQFF. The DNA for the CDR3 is TGTGCCAGCAGTTACCGGACTAGCCAGAACTACAATGAGCAGTTCTTC.

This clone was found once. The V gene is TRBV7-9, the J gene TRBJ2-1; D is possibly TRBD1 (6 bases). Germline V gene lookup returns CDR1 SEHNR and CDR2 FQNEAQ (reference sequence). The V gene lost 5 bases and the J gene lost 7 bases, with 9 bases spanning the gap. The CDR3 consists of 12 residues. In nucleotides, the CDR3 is TGTGCCAGCAGCAGCCAGGGGAATGAGCAGTTCTTC. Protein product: CASSSQGNEQFF.

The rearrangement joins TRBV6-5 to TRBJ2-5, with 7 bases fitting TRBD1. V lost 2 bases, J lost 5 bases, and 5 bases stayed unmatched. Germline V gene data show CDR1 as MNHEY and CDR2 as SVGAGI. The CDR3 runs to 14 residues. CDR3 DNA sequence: TGTGCCAGCAGTTACCAACAGGGGCGTGAGACCCAGTACTTC. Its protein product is CASSYQQGRETQYF.

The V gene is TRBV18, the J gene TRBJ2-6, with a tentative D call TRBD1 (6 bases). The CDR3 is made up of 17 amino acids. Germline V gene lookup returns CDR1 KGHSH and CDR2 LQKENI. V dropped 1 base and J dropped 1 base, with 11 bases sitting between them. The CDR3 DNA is TGTGCCAGCTCACCACTGGGACACATATCTGGGGCCAACGTCCTGACTTTC. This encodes CASSPLGHISGANVLTF.

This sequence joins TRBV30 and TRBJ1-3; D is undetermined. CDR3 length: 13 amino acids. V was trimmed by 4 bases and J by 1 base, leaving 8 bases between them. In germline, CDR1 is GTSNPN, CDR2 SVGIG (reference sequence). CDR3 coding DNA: TGTGCCTGGACCCCCGGTTCTGGAAACACCATATATTTT. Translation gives CAWTPGSGNTIYF.

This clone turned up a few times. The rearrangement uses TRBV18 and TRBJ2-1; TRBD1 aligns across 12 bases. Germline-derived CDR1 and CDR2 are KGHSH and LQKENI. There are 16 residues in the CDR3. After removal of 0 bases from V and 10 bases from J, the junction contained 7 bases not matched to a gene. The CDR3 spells CASSPPGQGAVREQFF. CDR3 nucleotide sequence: TGTGCCAGCTCACCACCGGGACAGGGGGCGGTTAGAGAGCAGTTCTTC. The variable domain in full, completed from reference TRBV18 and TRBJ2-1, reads NAGVMQNPRHLVRRRGQEARLRCSPMKGHSHVYWYRQLPEEGLKFMVYLQKENIIDESGMPKERFSAEFPKEGPSILRIQQVVRGDSAAYFCASSPPGQGAVREQFFGPGTRLTVL.

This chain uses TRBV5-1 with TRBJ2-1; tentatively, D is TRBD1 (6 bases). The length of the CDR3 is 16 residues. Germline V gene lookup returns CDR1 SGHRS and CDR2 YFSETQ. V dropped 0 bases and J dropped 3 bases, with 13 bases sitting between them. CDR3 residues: CASSLDPGQSYNEQFF. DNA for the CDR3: TGCGCCAGCAGCTTGGACCCGGGACAAAGCTACAATGAGCAGTTCTTC.

Here the CDR3 DNA reads TGTGCCAGCAGCCCACCAGACAGGGTCTATGGCTACACCTTC. It is translated as CASSPPDRVYGYTF. The chain joins TRBV4-2 to TRBJ1-2, with 7 bases matching TRBD1. Trimming cost V 4 bases and J 4 bases; bases outside gene matches: 6. The CDR3 is 14 amino acids. Germline CDR1 reads LGHNA; CDR2 reads YNFKEQ.

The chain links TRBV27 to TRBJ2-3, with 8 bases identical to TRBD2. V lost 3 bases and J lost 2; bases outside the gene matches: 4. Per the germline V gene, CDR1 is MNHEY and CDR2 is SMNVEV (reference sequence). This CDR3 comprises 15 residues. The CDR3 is CASSFGSGDTDTQYF. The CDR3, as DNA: TGTGCCAGCAGTTTTGGTAGCGGGGACACAGATACGCAGTATTTT.

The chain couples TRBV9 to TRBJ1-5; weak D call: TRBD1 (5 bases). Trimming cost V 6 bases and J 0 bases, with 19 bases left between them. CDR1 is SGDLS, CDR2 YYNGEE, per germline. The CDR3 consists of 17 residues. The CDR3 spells CASTIYIQGYSNQPQHF. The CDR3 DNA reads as TGTGCCAGCACAATATATATTCAGGGTTATAGCAATCAGCCCCAGCATTTT.

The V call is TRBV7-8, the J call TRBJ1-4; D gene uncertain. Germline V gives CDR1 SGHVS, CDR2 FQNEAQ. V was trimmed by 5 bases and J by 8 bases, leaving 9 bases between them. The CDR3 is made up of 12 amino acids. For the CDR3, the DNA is TGTGCCAGCAGCAACTTGCCAGAAAAACTGTTTTTT. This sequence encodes CASSNLPEKLFF.

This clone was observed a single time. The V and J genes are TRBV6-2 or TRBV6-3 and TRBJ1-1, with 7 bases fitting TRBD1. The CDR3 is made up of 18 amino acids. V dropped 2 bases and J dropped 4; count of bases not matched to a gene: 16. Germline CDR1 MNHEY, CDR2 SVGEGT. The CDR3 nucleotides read TGTGCCAGCAGTTACGGAGGGGCGACAGGGAGGCGTGTCACTGAAGCTTTCTTT. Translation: CASSYGGATGRRVTEAFF.

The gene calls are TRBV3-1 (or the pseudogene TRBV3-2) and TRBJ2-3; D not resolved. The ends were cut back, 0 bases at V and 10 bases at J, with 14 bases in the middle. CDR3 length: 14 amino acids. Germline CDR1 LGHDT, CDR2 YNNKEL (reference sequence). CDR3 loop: CASSQEEAAAPQYF. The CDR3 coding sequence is TGTGCCAGCAGCCAAGAAGAGGCGGCCGCCCCGCAGTATTTT.

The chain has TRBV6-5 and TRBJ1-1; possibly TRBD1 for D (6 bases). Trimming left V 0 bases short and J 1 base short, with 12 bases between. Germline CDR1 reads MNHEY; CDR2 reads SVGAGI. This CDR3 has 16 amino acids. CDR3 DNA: TGTGCCAGCAGTTACTCCTCAGGGGTCAAGAACACTGAAGCTTTCTTT. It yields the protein CASSYSSGVKNTEAFF.